This T cell receptor (beta chain) is drawn from a study of T-cell reconstitution after alpha-beta-depleted transplantation in children. The TCRbeta library was prepared with unique molecular identifiers. TCRdb ran MiXCR on the PCR reads and lists one entry per CDR3 protein. The sample holds about 230,000 distinct CDR3 sequences; 9% to 10% are singletons and the top ten take about 4.8%. This clonotype showed up many times. Germline V lookup: CDR1 SGHKS, CDR2 YYEKEE (reference sequence). V shed 1 base and J shed 2 bases, with 9 bases lying between them. This CDR3 region has 14 residues. This sequence was found in a human donor who donated a stem cell graft to a child with SCID. The chain has TRBV5-5 and TRBJ2-5; D is unclear. Specimen: PBMCs from the stem cell graft donor, collected from the stem cell graft. CDR3 protein: CASSLKWQQETQYF. The CDR3, as DNA: TGTGCCAGCAGCTTGAAGTGGCAGCAAGAGACCCAGTACTTC.